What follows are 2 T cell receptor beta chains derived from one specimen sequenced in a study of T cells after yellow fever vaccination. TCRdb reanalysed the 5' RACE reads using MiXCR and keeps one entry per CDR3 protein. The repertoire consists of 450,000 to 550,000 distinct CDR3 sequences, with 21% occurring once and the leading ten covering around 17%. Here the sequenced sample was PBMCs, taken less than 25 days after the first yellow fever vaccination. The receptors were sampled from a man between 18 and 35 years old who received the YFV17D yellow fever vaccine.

In DNA form, the CDR3 reads TGTGCCAGCAGCTCGACACGGTGGCCCCACGAGCAGTACGTC. Amino acid sequence: CASSSTRWPHEQYV. The V and J genes are TRBV7-8 and TRBJ2-7, with D uncertain. Germline CDR1 is SGHVS and CDR2 is FQNEAQ. The CDR3 runs 14 residues. V dropped 4 bases and J dropped 5 bases, with 15 bases sitting between them.

CDR3 bases: TGCGCCAGCAGCTTACCCCGACAGGGGGAAAACACTGAAGCTTTCTTT. Protein: CASSLPRQGENTEAFF. V gene TRBV5-1 combines with J gene TRBJ1-1, with 9 bases that match TRBD1. The CDR3 consists of 16 residues. Per germline, CDR1 SGHRS and CDR2 YFSETQ. With 2 bases clipped from V and 2 bases from J, the junction kept 7 bases outside the gene matches.